This T cell receptor (beta chain) emerged from a study of OX40 agonist ivuxolimab in advanced cancers. Study-wide points: Clonal expansion in partial responders at 0.1-3.0 mg/kg ranked among the lowest. Among some nonresponders, normalized T-cell clonal expansion was also low.

Of note for this clone: Its antigen is as yet unknown.

Sequencing used immunoSEQ multiplex PCR; TCRdb keeps in-frame clones, though not all of them. The repertoire holds 75,000 to 95,000 clones, around 87% seen once, with less than 3% in the top ten. From germline, CDR1 is SGHAT and CDR2 FQNNGV. V lost 6 bases and J lost 13, with 18 bases in between. This CDR3 contains 13 residues. Excluded were patients having autoimmune disease history or systemic immunosuppression. The sample consisted of CD4+ or CD8+ T cells sorted from blood, taken in a trial of the OX40 agonist ivuxolimab. This rearrangement joins TRBV11-2 to TRBJ1-4, with D uncertain. This TCR came from an adult with an advanced solid tumor such as melanoma, head and neck, liver or kidney cancer. The DNA for the CDR3 is TGTGCCAGCAGGGGCCAGACGGGGATGGGACTGTTTTTT. Translating it yields CASRGQTGMGLFF.